The clone carrying this TCR beta chain has more than one count but fewer than ten. The sample is drawn from a study of human T cells and chemical hapten exposure. Time point specified: patch test 2, 6 weeks after DPC sensitization. As for treatment: therapeutic diphenylcyclopropenone sensitization with weekly scalp DPC. People who gave samples had alopecia, were 18 to 70 years old, and were suitable for DPC. The CDR3 consists of 9 residues. Germline V gives CDR1 DFQATT, CDR2 SNEGSKA (reference sequence). Trimming pared 5 bases from V and 11 bases from J, leaving 9 bases between. Attachment of unique molecular identifiers to individual cDNA molecules was performed in the library. TCRdb recomputed calls from the RACE reads with MiXCR, one row per CDR3 protein. This table holds approximately 350,000 distinct CDR3 sequences, 6% to 7% found once.

This rearrangement joins TRBV20-1 to TRBJ1-1; D gene ambiguous. Sequencing was performed on whole blood, taken in connection with sensitization to the hapten diphenylcyclopropenone (DPC). This sequence originates from a woman in her late teens or twenties with alopecia areata. Some clones in this sample may be carry-over from other donors' samples. Written as DNA, the CDR3 is TGCAGTGCTTTAGAGCGGGCTTTCTTT. This encodes CSALERAFF.